This passage covers 31 T cell receptor beta chains from one sample sequenced in a study of blood T cell repertoires in COVID-19. Measured with immunoSEQ multiplex PCR; TCRdb has only the in-frame clones, and not every one. The data show 250,000 to 400,000 clones, with roughly nine tenths seen just once and roughly 5.3% held by the top ten. Sequencing was done on a sample of PBMCs or T cells enriched from blood (not recorded which). The receptors originated from a man aged 55 to 70 who had recovered from COVID-19.

J is TRBJ2-5 and V is TRBV4-2; TRBD2 aligns across 12 bases. From germline, CDR1 is LGHNA and CDR2 YNFKEQ. There are 17 residues in the CDR3. V trimming: 4 bases; J trimming: 5 bases; junction bases outside the gene matches: 11. The CDR3 DNA follows: TGTGCCAGCAGCCGCAGACTAGCGGGAGTGGGTGAGGAGACCCAGTACTTC. Protein product: CASSRRLAGVGEETQYF.

The chain employs TRBV7-2 and TRBJ2-1; D gene uncertain. Trimming took off 5 bases at V and 2 bases at J, with 16 bases between the two ends. Germline loops: CDR1 SGHTA, CDR2 FQGNSA. The CDR3 runs to 16 residues. The CDR3 sequence: CASSRQPEVTYNEQFF. The DNA for the CDR3 is TGTGCCAGCAGCCGCCAACCCGAGGTCACCTACAATGAGCAGTTCTTC. The full variable domain, rest sourced from reference TRBV7-2 and TRBJ2-1, is GAGVSQSPSNKVTEKGKDVELRCDPISGHTALYWYRQSLGQGLEFLIYFQGNSAPDKSGLPSDRFSAERTGGSVSTLTIQRTQQEDSAVYLCASSRQPEVTYNEQFFGPGTRLTVL.

This rearrangement joins TRBV7-2 to TRBJ1-5, with D maybe TRBD1 (6 bases). The CDR3 runs 14 residues. Germline CDR1 is SGHTA and CDR2 is FQGNSA. V gave up 0 bases and J gave up 5 bases, with 8 bases separating them. The CDR3 reads CASSLAGAYQPQHF. CDR3 sequence (DNA): TGTGCCAGCAGCTTAGCGGGGGCCTATCAGCCCCAGCATTTT.

This chain connects TRBV6-2 or TRBV6-3 to TRBJ2-1, with 9 nucleotides matching TRBD2. Germline V gene sequence: CDR1 MNHEY, CDR2 SVGEGT. Trimming cost V 4 bases and J 1 base; bases outside gene matches: 11. The CDR3 extends over 18 amino acids. In DNA form, the CDR3 reads TGTGCCAGCAGTTTCCCCACTAAGCGGGAGGTTTCCTACAATGAGCAGTTCTTC. This codes for CASSFPTKREVSYNEQFF.

The DNA for the CDR3 is TGTGCCAGCAGCCCTTCAGGGTTCGGTAATGGCTACACCTTC. This gives the protein CASSPSGFGNGYTF. V is TRBV7-9 and J is TRBJ1-2; a weak D match, TRBD1 (5 bases). This CDR3 region has 14 residues. V lost 5 bases and J 6 bases, leaving 16 bases between the germline ends. CDR1 is SEHNR and CDR2 is FQNEAQ in the germline V gene (reference sequence).

The chain couples TRBV19 to TRBJ2-3; 7 bases align to TRBD2. Germline V gives CDR1 LNHDA, CDR2 SQIVND (reference sequence). This CDR3 is 13 amino acids long. The junction had 6 bases not matched to a gene; V was cut back by 1 base and J by 11 bases. CDR3 nucleotide sequence: TGTGCCAGTAGTATAGGGCCCGGGAGGATGCAGTATTTT. It yields the protein CASSIGPGRMQYF.

The rearrangement links TRBV10-1 to TRBJ1-5; D gene unclear. The CDR3 has 12 amino acids. Germline V lookup: CDR1 WNHNN, CDR2 SYGVQD (reference sequence). The V end lost 3 bases, the J end lost 9 bases, and 9 bases lay between the germline ends. The CDR3, as DNA: TGCGCCAGCAGTGACGGACTCAGGCCCCAGCATTTT. Translation gives CASSDGLRPQHF.

V usage is TRBV30 and J usage is TRBJ2-5, with no clear D. V shed 5 bases and J shed 5 bases, with 6 bases lying between them. Per the germline V gene, CDR1 is GTSNPN and CDR2 is SVGIG (reference sequence). The CDR3 runs 10 residues. The CDR3 DNA reads as TGTGCCTGGGGCCTGGAGACCCAGTACTTC. Translating it yields CAWGLETQYF. Full variable domain (rest looked up from reference TRBV30 and TRBJ2-5): SQTIHQWPATLVQPVGSPLSLECTVEGTSNPNLYWYRQAAGRGLQLLFYSVGIGQISSEVPQNLSASRPQDRQFILSSKKLLLSDSGFYLCAWGLETQYFGPGTRLLVL.

The chain uses TRBV9 and TRBJ2-1; 7 positions agree with TRBD1. The CDR3 sequence is 19 residues long. J lost 8 bases, V lost 3 bases, and 23 bases had no gene match. From germline, CDR1 is SGDLS and CDR2 YYNGEE. CDR3: CASSARFTGTVGRRDEQFF. DNA for the CDR3: TGTGCCAGCAGCGCCCGATTTACCGGGACAGTCGGGCGTCGGGATGAGCAGTTCTTC.

This chain joins TRBV27 and TRBJ2-3; D gene unclear. This CDR3 is built from 14 residues. Trimming shortened V by 3 bases and J by 0 bases, and 7 bases separated the two germline ends. CDR1 is MNHEY, CDR2 SMNVEV, per germline (reference sequence). CDR3 DNA: TGTGCCAGCAGTTTCCAGACTAGCACAGATACGCAGTATTTT. Protein sequence: CASSFQTSTDTQYF.

The rearrangement links TRBV6-2 or TRBV6-3 to TRBJ2-7; 7 bases are a match to TRBD2. This CDR3 is 18 amino acids long. Germline lookup yields CDR1 MNHEY and CDR2 SVGEGT. V was clipped by 0 bases and J by 4 bases; unmatched bases: 15. The CDR3, as DNA: TGTGCCAGCAGTTACTCGACGGGTATGGCTAGCGGATATTACGAGCAGTACTTC. Encoded protein: CASSYSTGMASGYYEQYF.

V gene TRBV29-1 combines with J gene TRBJ2-1, with a possible D match to TRBD2 (7 bases). Germline CDR1 reads SQVTM; CDR2 reads ANQGSEA. Deletions cut 0 bases from V and 6 bases from J, with 18 bases between. This CDR3 is 16 amino acids long. This CDR3 is CSVEEMFGGHSNEQFF. DNA of the CDR3: TGCAGCGTTGAAGAAATGTTCGGGGGGCATAGCAATGAGCAGTTCTTC.

CDR3 sequence (DNA): TGCAGCGTGGGAGGCGGGAGGTCGAATGAGCAGTTCTTC. Its protein product is CSVGGGRSNEQFF. V is TRBV29-1 and J is TRBJ2-1, with 8 positions matching TRBD2. Germline CDR1 is SQVTM and CDR2 is ANQGSEA. The CDR3 is 13 amino acids. The V gene end was trimmed by 6 bases and the J gene end by 7 bases; junction bases not matched to a gene: 8.

The chain is built from TRBV9 and TRBJ2-7; D is ambiguous. V lost 4 bases, J lost 2 bases, and 10 bases lay in between. Germline loops: CDR1 SGDLS, CDR2 YYNGEE. CDR3 length: 13 amino acids. The CDR3 protein is CASSPPRTYEQYF. Here the CDR3 DNA reads TGTGCCAGCAGCCCCCCCAGGACCTACGAGCAGTACTTC.

CDR3 protein: CASSIPIKSGSYEQYF. Here the CDR3 DNA reads TGTGCCAGTAGTATTCCCATTAAGAGTGGCTCCTACGAGCAGTACTTC. This chain uses TRBV19 with TRBJ2-7; D gene uncertain. V lost 3 bases and J lost 0, with 15 bases in between. The germline gives CDR1 LNHDA, CDR2 SQIVND (reference sequence). This CDR3 contains 16 residues.

The rearrangement uses TRBV18 and TRBJ2-4; 7 nucleotides match TRBD1. The germline V gene encodes CDR1 KGHSH and CDR2 LQKENI. The CDR3 extends over 15 amino acids. V was clipped by 6 bases and J by 3 bases; unmatched bases: 8. The CDR3 here is CASSPTGAGKNIQYF. The CDR3 nucleotides are TGTGCCAGCTCCCCTACAGGGGCGGGCAAAAACATTCAGTACTTC.

The J gene is TRBJ2-2, the V gene TRBV5-1, with a weak D call TRBD2 (7 bases). Trimming left V 0 bases short and J 7 bases short, with 19 bases between. This CDR3 contains 17 residues. The germline gives CDR1 SGHRS, CDR2 YFSETQ. The CDR3 DNA is TGCGCCAGCAGCTTGGCCGGCGGGAGTATCAGGGGCGGGGAGCTGTTTTTT. Translation gives CASSLAGGSIRGGELFF.

The chain employs TRBV15 and TRBJ2-3; tentative D call: TRBD2 (5 bases). Trimming stripped 5 bases from V and 3 bases from J, with 21 bases between. The CDR3 totals 17 residues. Germline values: CDR1 LNHNV, CDR2 YYDKDF (reference sequence). CDR3: CATSPIPGEYRTDTQYF. CDR3 DNA sequence: TGTGCCACCAGCCCCATCCCTGGGGAGTATAGGACAGATACGCAGTATTTT.

The chain has TRBV13 and TRBJ2-7; D remains unclear. Germline loops: CDR1 PRHDT, CDR2 FYEKMQ (reference sequence). V gave up 5 bases and J gave up 6 bases, with 8 bases separating them. The CDR3 has 11 amino acids. CDR3 sequence reads: CASSPRVEQYF. As DNA, the CDR3 is TGTGCCAGCAGCCCCCGGGTCGAGCAGTACTTC.

V is TRBV19 and J is TRBJ1-5; the match to TRBD1 covers 11 bases. The CDR3 sequence is 14 residues long. Germline trimming cut 8 bases from V and 7 bases from J; bases unmatched to any gene: 7. The germline V gene has CDR1 LNHDA and CDR2 SQIVND (reference sequence). Written as DNA, the CDR3 is TGTGCCAGTTCGGACAGGGGGCTTGAGCAGCCCCAGCATTTT. It encodes CASSDRGLEQPQHF.

This clone was picked up one time. The CDR3 sequence is CASSSLAGDNTGELFF. CDR3 sequence (DNA): TGCGCCAGCAGTTCCCTAGCGGGAGATAACACCGGGGAGCTGTTTTTT. The J gene is TRBJ2-2, the V gene TRBV5-1, with 10 bases aligning to TRBD2. Germline V lookup: CDR1 SGHRS, CDR2 YFSETQ. This CDR3 comprises 16 residues. V shed 5 bases, J shed 2 bases, and the junction held 6 bases outside the gene matches. Full variable domain (outside the CDR3, taken from reference TRBV5-1 and TRBJ2-2): KAGVTQTPRYLIKTRGQQVTLSCSPISGHRSVSWYQQTPGQGLQFLFEYFSETQRNKGNFPGRFSGRQFSNSRSEMNVSTLELGDSALYLCASSSLAGDNTGELFFGEGSRLTVL.

The gene calls are TRBV13 and TRBJ2-3; 10 bases map to TRBD1. The CDR3 spans 17 residues. V dropped 4 bases and J dropped 1; count of bases not matched to a gene: 8. Per germline, CDR1 PRHDT and CDR2 FYEKMQ (reference sequence). The CDR3 DNA sequence: TGTGCCAGCAGCTCCACGGGACAGGGGCGAGGCACAGATACGCAGTATTTT. Residues: CASSSTGQGRGTDTQYF.

V and J are TRBV7-3 and TRBJ2-1; 7 bases agree with TRBD2. Germline CDR1 reads SGHTA; CDR2 reads FQGTGA. V shed 4 bases, J shed 2 bases, and the junction held 2 bases outside the gene matches. CDR3 length equals 14 residues. Here the CDR3 DNA reads TGTGCCAGCAGCTCCGGACTAGCCTACAATGAGCAGTTCTTC. Its protein is CASSSGLAYNEQFF.

The chain couples TRBV18 to TRBJ2-4; possibly TRBD1 for D (7 bases). Trimming took 0 bases from V and 0 from J, leaving 15 bases between them. Germline V gives CDR1 KGHSH, CDR2 LQKENI. The CDR3 covers 18 residues. The CDR3 DNA reads as TGTGCCAGCTCACCACCGGGCAGGGGGGCCTTAGCCAAAAACATTCAGTACTTC. Amino acids: CASSPPGRGALAKNIQYF.

The chain employs TRBV28 and TRBJ1-2; D is uncertain. With 5 bases removed from V and 0 bases from J, the gap between germline ends came to 13 bases. Germline V CDR1 and CDR2: MDHEN, SYDVKM. The CDR3 has 15 amino acids. The CDR3 DNA reads TGTGCCAGCAGTATGGGCAGCAGAGCTAACTATGGCTACACCTTC. Translating it yields CASSMGSRANYGYTF.

V and J are TRBV10-3 and TRBJ1-1, with D tentatively TRBD1 (5 bases). The V end lost 6 bases, the J end lost 0 bases, and 11 bases lay between the germline ends. Germline CDR1 reads ENHRY; CDR2 reads SYGVKD. This CDR3 is built from 14 residues. CDR3 sequence: CAIRPSGVNTEAFF. CDR3 bases: TGTGCCATCAGACCTTCGGGGGTGAACACTGAAGCTTTCTTT.

The rearrangement joins TRBV6-4 to TRBJ2-2; D perhaps matches TRBD2 (6 bases). Germline-derived CDR1 and CDR2 are MRHNA and SNTAGT. The CDR3 is 15 amino acids. V lost 0 bases, J lost 4 bases, and 9 bases lay in between. The CDR3 reads CASSDSRRGTGELFF. CDR3 DNA sequence: TGTGCCAGCAGTGACTCGAGGAGGGGCACCGGGGAGCTGTTTTTT.

In the case of this clone: The same CDR3 arises from other DNA sequences in this sample as well. V gene TRBV6-1 combines with J gene TRBJ1-5; D is ambiguous. The CDR3 loop spans 13 amino acids. The germline V gene encodes CDR1 MNHNS and CDR2 SASEGT. V gave up 0 bases and J gave up 4 bases, with 4 bases separating them. The CDR3 reads CASSEAQNQPQHF. As DNA, the CDR3 is TGTGCCAGCAGTGAAGCACAGAATCAGCCCCAGCATTTT.

This clone was recorded once. V gene TRBV5-1 combines with J gene TRBJ1-4; 7 nucleotides align to TRBD1. V lost 0 bases, J lost 7 bases, and 6 bases stayed unmatched. CDR3 length: 15 amino acids. Looked up from germline, CDR1 is SGHRS and CDR2 is YFSETQ. The CDR3 coding sequence is TGCGCCAGCAGCTTGGGTGGGACAGTCTCTGAAAAACTGTTTTTT. It codes for CASSLGGTVSEKLFF. The entire variable domain, with the rest obtained from reference TRBV5-1 and TRBJ1-4, is as follows: KAGVTQTPRYLIKTRGQQVTLSCSPISGHRSVSWYQQTPGQGLQFLFEYFSETQRNKGNFPGRFSGRQFSNSRSEMNVSTLELGDSALYLCASSLGGTVSEKLFFGSGTQLSVL.

This chain uses TRBV2 with TRBJ1-4; D is possibly TRBD1 (6 bases). The length of the CDR3 is 16 residues. The V end was cut by 3 bases, the J end by 7 bases, with 18 bases between. The germline CDR1 and CDR2 sequences are SNHLY and FYNNEI. CDR3 sequence reads: CASSETNRVVGEKLFF. The CDR3 DNA follows: TGTGCCAGCAGTGAGACTAACAGGGTTGTGGGTGAAAAACTGTTTTTT.

In its sample, this clone was seen once. The V gene is TRBV6-6, the J gene TRBJ2-1, with 7 positions matching TRBD1. J was trimmed by 7 bases and V by 5 bases; bases with no gene match: 14. Germline CDR1 and CDR2: MNHNY and SVGAGI (reference sequence). The CDR3 is 16 residues long. For the CDR3, the DNA is TGTGCCAGCAGTGGGGGACAGAATCCGTTACGAAATGAGCAGTTCTTC. This sequence encodes CASSGGQNPLRNEQFF.